This T cell receptor beta chain emerged from a study of blood T cells in healthy people across ages. Findings and caveats of the study: No conclusive comparison of naive versus antigen-experienced cells was possible with unsorted PBMCs. Higher diversity and more naive CD4+ cells were features of long-lived donors, compared to aged donors.

Unmatched junction bases numbered 16, after V lost 4 bases and J lost 6 bases. The CDR3 runs to 19 residues. The germline V gene encodes CDR1 LGHDT and CDR2 YNNKEL (reference sequence). Then a second PCR, running roughly 6 to 12 cycles, was carried out with a sample-barcoded 5' primer and a J-beta primer mix. A template-switch adaptor that had 12 random nucleotides put a tag on each cDNA molecule. Every sample returned 3 million or more CDR3-containing paired-end reads. One entry per CDR3 protein results from TCRdb running MiXCR on the 5' RACE reads. The repertoire holds 1.5 million to 2 million distinct CDR3 sequences, roughly 50% seen once, with less than 2.5% in the top ten. Note on this clonotype: What it binds is unknown.

The chain links TRBV3-1 to TRBJ2-3; 13 bases are a match to TRBD2. The clonotype comes from a woman aged 35 to 49 in good health. Specimen: blood. CDR3 residues: CASSLNGLAGANWLDTQYF. The CDR3 DNA is TGTGCCAGCAGCCTGAATGGACTAGCGGGGGCCAATTGGTTGGATACGCAGTATTTT.